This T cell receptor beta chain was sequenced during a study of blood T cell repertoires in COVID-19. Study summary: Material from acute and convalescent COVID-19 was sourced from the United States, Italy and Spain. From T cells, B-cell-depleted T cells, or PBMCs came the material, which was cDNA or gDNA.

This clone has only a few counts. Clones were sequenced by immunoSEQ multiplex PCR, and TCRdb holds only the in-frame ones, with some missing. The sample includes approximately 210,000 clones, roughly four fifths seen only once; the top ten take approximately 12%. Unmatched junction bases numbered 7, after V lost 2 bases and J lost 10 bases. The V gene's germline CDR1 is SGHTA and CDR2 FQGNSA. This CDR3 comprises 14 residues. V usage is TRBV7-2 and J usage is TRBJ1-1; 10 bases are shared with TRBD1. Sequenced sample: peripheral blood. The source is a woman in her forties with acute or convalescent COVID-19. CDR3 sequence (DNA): TGTGCCAGCAGCTTAAACCGACAGGGGGCATCAGCTTTCTTT. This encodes CASSLNRQGASAFF.